Listed here are 32 T cell receptor beta chains from one sample, sequenced in a study of vaccination and CD4 T cells after COVID-19. The Oncomine TCR Beta short-read assay was what sequenced the DNA obtained from cultured CD4+ T cells. TCRdb re-called the PCR reads with MiXCR, one entry per CDR3 protein. The sample has around 15,000 distinct CDR3 sequences; 20% to 25% are singletons. These receptors lack a known antigen. Treatment meaning: roughly 10-day PBMC culture with coronavirus spike peptide pools or control peptides (ViraFEST assay). The sample here was CD4+ T cells from blood, cultured in vitro, taken before SARS-CoV-2 vaccination. The receptor source for this set is a human donor who received a COVID-19 vaccine.

This clonotype turned up a few times. The genes are TRBV6-1 and TRBJ1-6; D ambiguous. The V gene lost 8 bases and the J gene lost 0 bases, with 14 bases spanning the gap. CDR1 MNHNS and CDR2 SASEGT come from the germline V gene. This CDR3 region has 16 residues. The CDR3 region has the DNA TGTGCCAGCGGGGAGGCTGGACCCTCCTATAATTCACCCCTCCACTTT. Protein product: CASGEAGPSYNSPLHF.

Here the CDR3 reads CAWSTGGSSYEQYF. DNA for the CDR3: TGTGCCTGGAGCACAGGGGGCAGCTCCTACGAGCAGTACTTC. The chain couples TRBV30 to TRBJ2-7; TRBD1 agrees at 9 bases. The CDR3 spans 14 residues. The V gene's germline CDR1 is GTSNPN and CDR2 SVGIG (reference sequence). V shed 3 bases and J 0 bases; nucleotides not matched to a gene: 3.

Sample share makes this clonotype medium-sized. The chain is built from TRBV30 and TRBJ2-3, with D tentatively TRBD2 (6 bases). The V and J ends lost 4 bases and 2 bases respectively, with 16 bases between them. CDR1 GTSNPN and CDR2 SVGIG come from the germline V gene (reference sequence). This CDR3 has 15 residues. The CDR3 bases are TGTGCCTGGACCTGGAGGGGAGGCCTCACAGATACGCAGTATTTT. This sequence encodes CAWTWRGGLTDTQYF.

This clonotype was observed a handful of times. The rearrangement links TRBV7-2 to TRBJ2-7; 11 bases line up with TRBD2. V shed 3 bases and J 0 bases; nucleotides not matched to a gene: 1. This CDR3 contains 15 residues. Germline CDR1 reads SGHTA; CDR2 reads FQGNSA. CDR3 loop: CASSFLAGGSYEQYF. The CDR3 nucleotides are TGTGCCAGCAGCTTTCTAGCGGGGGGCTCCTACGAGCAGTACTTC.

The sample holds a few counts of this clonotype. The chain is built from TRBV5-4 and TRBJ1-6; 7 nucleotides match TRBD1. The V segment lost 3 bases and the J segment 10 bases; nucleotides outside the gene matches: 10. CDR1 and CDR2 from the germline V gene are SGHNT and YYREEE (reference sequence). This CDR3 contains 15 residues. CDR3 in DNA: TGTGCCAGCAGCTCCCGGGACAGAGCATCCTCACCCCTCCACTTT. Translation gives CASSSRDRASSPLHF. The full variable domain, completed using reference TRBV5-4 and TRBJ1-6, is ETGVTQSPTHLIKTRGQQVTLRCSSQSGHNTVSWYQQALGQGPQFIFQYYREEENGRGNFPPRFSGLQFPNYSSELNVNALELDDSALYLCASSSRDRASSPLHFGNGTRLTVT.

The V and J genes are TRBV24-1 and TRBJ1-4; D ambiguous. Germline CDR1 KGHDR, CDR2 SFDVKD. The CDR3 length is 12 residues. V was cut by 2 bases and J by 10 bases, with 7 bases left in between. The DNA for the CDR3 is TGTGCCACCAGTGATTATCCTGGAAAACTGTTTTTT. Translating it yields CATSDYPGKLFF.

This chain joins TRBV12-3 or TRBV12-4 and TRBJ2-5; no definite D call. V gave up 4 bases and J gave up 4 bases, with 13 bases separating them. The CDR3 length is 14 residues. CDR3 bases: TGTGCCAGCAGTTCCCCTATAGTGACAGAGACCCAGTACTTC. Translation gives CASSSPIVTETQYF.

The V gene is TRBV5-1, the J gene TRBJ1-6; the D gene is possibly TRBD1 (5 bases). Germline loops: CDR1 SGHRS, CDR2 YFSETQ. This CDR3 has 17 amino acids. The V end was cut by 2 bases, the J end by 0 bases, with 12 bases between. CDR3 bases: TGCGCCAGCAGCTTAACAGGCAGAAGCTCCTATAATTCACCCCTCCACTTT. Encoded protein: CASSLTGRSSYNSPLHF.

This clonotype showed up just a few times. Relative to the germline gene, one junction end is altered; a read error may explain this. V and J are TRBV6-1 and TRBJ1-4; no firm D call. The CDR3 spans 10 residues. Germline lookup yields CDR1 MNHNS and CDR2 SASEGT. The CDR3 DNA reads as TGTGCCAGCGGGCGGACCTTTCTCATTTTT. Protein sequence: CASGRTFLIF.

The chain joins TRBV12-3 or TRBV12-4 to TRBJ2-7, with a possible D match to TRBD2 (6 bases). The CDR3 runs 14 residues. The V gene lost 5 bases and the J gene lost 3 bases, with 14 bases spanning the gap. CDR3 in DNA: TGTGCCAGCAGTCCCGACGCCGGGAGCTACGAGCAGTACTTC. It translates to CASSPDAGSYEQYF.

The CDR3 DNA follows: TGTGCCAGCAGCCCGACAGGGCAAGAGACCCAGTACTTC. This encodes CASSPTGQETQYF. This chain joins TRBV5-4 and TRBJ2-5, with 7 bases identical to TRBD1. The V segment lost 4 bases and the J segment 2 bases; nucleotides outside the gene matches: 2. The CDR3 has 13 amino acids. Germline CDR1 reads SGHNT; CDR2 reads YYREEE (reference sequence).

The gene calls are TRBV10-3 and TRBJ2-5; 7 bases are a match to TRBD1. Losses at the gene ends were 5 bases for V and 3 bases for J; bases not matched to a gene: 3. The CDR3 has 13 amino acids. Germline-derived CDR1 and CDR2 are ENHRY and SYGVKD. CDR3 protein: CAISFDREETQYF. In DNA, the CDR3 is TGTGCCATCAGTTTTGACAGGGAAGAGACCCAGTACTTC.

This clonotype has only a few counts. This chain connects TRBV19 to TRBJ2-5, with TRBD2 identical over 9 bases. This CDR3 spans 15 amino acids. The ends lost 6 bases at V and 3 bases at J; junction bases unmatched: 8. Germline V lookup: CDR1 LNHDA, CDR2 SQIVND (reference sequence). CDR3 in amino acids: CASRKYGTSKETQYF. CDR3 coding DNA: TGTGCCAGTAGAAAATACGGGACTAGCAAAGAGACCCAGTACTTC.

The chain has TRBV2 and TRBJ2-1; D could derive from TRBD1 or TRBD2 (5 bases each). The CDR3 has 16 amino acids. Between the trimmed V and J ends, which lost 6 bases and 3 bases, there was a span of 18 bases. The germline gives CDR1 SNHLY, CDR2 FYNNEI. DNA of the CDR3: TGTGCCAGCAGCCACTACAAGGGTGGGGGCTACAATGAGCAGTTCTTC. Its protein product is CASSHYKGGGYNEQFF.

This clonotype rates as medium-sized. The chain has TRBV27 and TRBJ1-5, with D possibly being TRBD1 (5 bases). CDR1 is MNHEY and CDR2 is SMNVEV in the germline V gene (reference sequence). Trimming cost V 3 bases and J 6 bases, with 9 bases left between them. This CDR3 is 13 amino acids long. CDR3 DNA: TGTGCCAGCAGTTTTGGGGGTGGTCAGCCCCAGCATTTT. The encoded protein is CASSFGGGQPQHF.

The chain carries TRBV20-1 and TRBJ1-1; D gene ambiguous. There are 13 residues in the CDR3. Trimming shortened V by 3 bases and J by 3 bases, and 11 bases separated the two germline ends. CDR1 DFQATT and CDR2 SNEGSKA come from the germline V gene (reference sequence). The CDR3 here is CSASAGSDTEAFF. The CDR3 bases are TGCAGTGCTAGTGCGGGGTCGGACACTGAAGCTTTCTTT.

The rearrangement joins TRBV7-2 to TRBJ1-5; D unclear. V shed 5 bases and J shed 3 bases, with 14 bases lying between them. The CDR3 covers 15 residues. CDR1 and CDR2 from the germline V gene are SGHTA and FQGNSA. CDR3: CASSQDGGINQPQHF. In DNA form, the CDR3 reads TGTGCCAGCAGCCAGGACGGAGGAATCAATCAGCCCCAGCATTTT.

This clonotype was picked up one time. The genes are TRBV30 and TRBJ1-4; tentatively, D is TRBD1 (6 bases). From germline, CDR1 is GTSNPN and CDR2 SVGIG (reference sequence). Trimming removed 4 bases from V and 5 bases from J, with 14 bases in between. The length of the CDR3 is 14 residues. CDR3 residues: CAWTMDRTNEKLFF. The CDR3 bases are TGTGCCTGGACCATGGACAGAACGAATGAAAAACTGTTTTTT.

V gene TRBV4-1 combines with J gene TRBJ2-2, with 9 nucleotides matching TRBD1. Germline values: CDR1 MGHRA, CDR2 YSYEKL. Unmatched junction bases numbered 8, after V lost 1 base and J lost 5 bases. The length of the CDR3 is 17 residues. The CDR3 coding sequence is TGCGCCAGCAGCCAAGGTTACAGGGGGCGCTCTACCGGGGAGCTGTTTTTT. Its protein product is CASSQGYRGRSTGELFF.

This clonotype was recorded a few times. The chain combines TRBV5-6 with TRBJ1-5; tentatively, D is TRBD1 (5 bases). The length of the CDR3 is 15 residues. Germline V gene data show CDR1 as SGHDT and CDR2 as YYEEEE. Trimming pared 4 bases from V and 1 base from J, leaving 12 bases between. The CDR3 is CASSQLRGSNQPQHF. CDR3 sequence (DNA): TGTGCCAGCAGCCAGCTTCGGGGGAGCAATCAGCCCCAGCATTTT.

This clonotype occurred a few times. This chain uses TRBV5-4 with TRBJ2-3; maybe TRBD1 (6 bases). The germline gives CDR1 SGHNT, CDR2 YYREEE (reference sequence). V lost 4 bases and J lost 2, with 8 bases in between. CDR3 length: 13 amino acids. The CDR3: CASSLGATDTQYF. DNA of the CDR3: TGTGCCAGCAGCCTGGGGGCCACAGATACGCAGTATTTT.

J is TRBJ1-1 and V is TRBV5-6; 7 nucleotides line up with TRBD1. Germline V CDR1 and CDR2: SGHDT, YYEEEE. The length of the CDR3 is 14 residues. J lost 3 bases, V lost 2 bases, and 4 bases had no gene match. CDR3 sequence reads: CASSFAGGDTEAFF. The CDR3, as DNA: TGTGCCAGCAGCTTCGCAGGGGGAGACACTGAAGCTTTCTTT.

The V call is TRBV7-9, the J call TRBJ2-3; no clear D. The V end lost 5 bases, the J end lost 2 bases, and 23 bases lay between the germline ends. The germline V gene encodes CDR1 SEHNR and CDR2 FQNEAQ (reference sequence). The CDR3 is 18 amino acids. The CDR3 spells CASSPVRSLRALTDTQYF. DNA of the CDR3: TGTGCCAGCAGCCCCGTAAGGTCTCTTCGGGCGCTCACAGATACGCAGTATTTT.

This clonotype appeared once. This may be a read error, as it is one base from a much larger clone. The chain employs TRBV6-5 and TRBJ1-2; the D gene is possibly TRBD1 (5 bases). This CDR3 comprises 15 residues. The V gene's germline CDR1 is MNHEY and CDR2 SVGAGI. V was clipped by 4 bases and J by 4 bases, with 16 bases between them. CDR3 amino acids: CASSSGGGLVYGYTF. In DNA, the CDR3 is TGTGCCAGCAGTTCCGGCGGGGGATTAGTCTATGGCTACACCTTC.

In its sample, this clonotype is medium-sized. The chain is built from TRBV6-5 and TRBJ1-5, with D uncertain. V lost 4 bases, J lost 7 bases, and 5 bases lay in between. This CDR3 is 11 amino acids long. Germline assignment: CDR1 MNHEY and CDR2 SVGAGI. This chain's CDR3 is CASSSRQPQHF. CDR3 DNA sequence: TGTGCCAGCAGTTCTAGGCAGCCCCAGCATTTT.

J is TRBJ1-1 and V is TRBV5-5, with D uncertain. Germline CDR1 is SGHKS and CDR2 is YYEKEE (reference sequence). With 2 bases removed from V and 4 bases from J, the gap between germline ends came to 12 bases. The CDR3 has 14 residues. For the CDR3, the DNA is TGTGCCAGCAGCTTTCGGTACCGAGGCACTGAAGCTTTCTTT. It is translated as CASSFRYRGTEAFF.

In this sample, this clonotype turned up a few times. The CDR3 DNA is TGTGCCAGCAGCTCCGCAGAGACCCAGTACTTC. This codes for CASSSAETQYF. This chain links TRBV7-2 with TRBJ2-5, with D unresolved. V dropped 4 bases and J dropped 4 bases, with 4 bases sitting between them. The length of the CDR3 is 11 residues. Germline CDR1 reads SGHTA; CDR2 reads FQGNSA.

This clonotype was counted a few times. The genes are TRBV20-1 and TRBJ1-6; D gene ambiguous. V was clipped by 0 bases and J by 9 bases, with 21 bases between them. CDR1 DFQATT and CDR2 SNEGSKA come from the germline V gene (reference sequence). The CDR3 is made up of 17 amino acids. CDR3 sequence reads: CSARDRLREVSISPLHF. The CDR3 nucleotides are TGCAGTGCTAGAGATCGCTTGAGGGAAGTGTCTATTTCACCCCTCCACTTT.

The CDR3 DNA is TGCGCCAGCAGCCAAGGGGACAGGGTTGTAAGAGCTTTCTTT. Amino acid sequence: CASSQGDRVVRAFF. The V gene is TRBV4-1, the J gene TRBJ1-1; TRBD1 matches at 9 bases. In germline, CDR1 is MGHRA, CDR2 YSYEKL. Trimming cost V 1 base and J 10 bases; bases outside gene matches: 7. The CDR3 has 14 residues.

The chain is built from TRBV19 and TRBJ1-1; 9 bases line up with TRBD1. Germline lookup yields CDR1 LNHDA and CDR2 SQIVND (reference sequence). The CDR3 contains 14 residues. J gave up 4 bases and V 3 bases, and 3 bases lay outside the gene matches. The CDR3: CASSMDRGSTEAFF. The CDR3 nucleotides read TGTGCCAGTAGTATGGACAGGGGATCCACTGAAGCTTTCTTT.

CDR3 sequence reads: CASKERGHAGNTIYF. In DNA form, the CDR3 reads TGTGCCAGCAAAGAGAGGGGTCATGCTGGAAACACCATATATTTT. This chain joins TRBV25-1 and TRBJ1-3; TRBD1 is a possible D gene (5 bases). V was trimmed by 7 bases and J by 2 bases, leaving 15 bases between them. CDR3 size: 15 residues. Germline-derived CDR1 and CDR2 are MGHDK and SYGVNS.

A few counts support this clonotype. An end of the junction does not agree with germline; a read error may underlie this. The V gene is TRBV15, the J gene TRBJ2-7, with TRBD1 identical over 11 bases. The CDR3 has 13 residues. CDR1 is LNHNV and CDR2 is YYDKDF in the germline V gene (reference sequence). In DNA, the CDR3 is TGTGCCACCAGCAGCCACCGGACAGGGGGCATCATCTTC. It translates to CATSSHRTGGIIF.